This paragraph reports one TCR beta chain. Its cognate antigen is unknown. V was shortened by 6 bases and J by 5 bases, with 14 bases between the two germline ends. The CDR3 totals 14 residues. The germline gives CDR1 MNHEY, CDR2 SVGAGI. This sample stems from a study of T-cell reconstitution after alpha-beta-depleted transplantation in children. Study-wide findings and caveats: Several hundred expanded graft clones reportedly gave rise to the alpha-beta T cells present about two months after transplant. Surviving recipient cells, namely T cells and thymic progenitors, were the source of high day-60 TCRbeta diversity in some patients.

Preparation of the TCRbeta library involved a method that used unique molecular identifiers. In TCRdb, the PCR reads were re-called with MiXCR into one record per CDR3 protein. The sample has nearly 200,000 distinct CDR3 sequences; roughly 6% are singletons. The specimen was PBMCs, collected before TCRalphabeta/CD19-depleted stem cell transplant. This chain links TRBV6-5 with TRBJ2-1, with D possibly matching TRBD1 (6 bases). The TCR sequence derives from a girl under two years old with combined immunodeficiency, due to receive a stem cell transplant. The CDR3 coding sequence is TGTGCCAGCAGGTTAGACCCAGGGGACAATGAGCAGTTCTTC. Encoded protein: CASRLDPGDNEQFF.